This T cell receptor beta chain was recorded in a study of identifying expanded T cells in peripheral blood. This CDR3 is built from 16 residues. Germline V CDR1 and CDR2: SGHRS, YFSETQ. V was cut by 2 bases and J by 5 bases, with 20 bases left in between. A note on this clone: Its specificity is not known.

The assay was immunoSEQ multiplex PCR, and TCRdb's table has in-frame clones only and misses some. Among under 150,000 clones, less than 90% were seen once, and the ten largest hold 7.5% to 8.5%. No infections or other immune events were documented during collection. Study-wide results and caveats: Variance in clone template counts between roughly two-week samples significantly increased with total template count across all healthy donors. Over about two and four weeks, about 15 and 19 clones changed, versus 1.2 between replicates.

The J gene is TRBJ2-7, the V gene TRBV5-1; D might be TRBD1 (5 bases). This sequence originates from a person between 18 and 70 years old in good health. Sequenced: blood. CDR3 protein: CASSFVADTPQNEQYF. The CDR3 bases are TGCGCCAGCAGCTTTGTCGCGGACACGCCGCAGAACGAGCAGTACTTC. Looking up the rest from reference TRBV5-1 and TRBJ2-7 gives the full variable domain: KAGVTQTPRYLIKTRGQQVTLSCSPISGHRSVSWYQQTPGQGLQFLFEYFSETQRNKGNFPGRFSGRQFSNSRSEMNVSTLELGDSALYLCASSFVADTPQNEQYFGPGTRLTVT.